This T cell receptor (beta chain) originates from a study of blood T cell repertoires in COVID-19. The wider study: Material from acute and convalescent COVID-19 was sourced from the United States, Italy and Spain.

Profiled with immunoSEQ multiplex PCR; TCRdb holds only in-frame clones, not every one. This sample has about 240,000 clones, with approximately 86% found just once. Sequenced input: PBMCs or T cells enriched from blood (not recorded which). The TCR originated in a woman aged 40 to 49 with acute COVID-19.

The CDR3 nucleotides are TGTGCCAGTAGTCCTGGACAGAAACTAAGCAATCAGCCCCAGCATTTT. Its protein is CASSPGQKLSNQPQHF. The gene calls are TRBV19 and TRBJ1-5; D perhaps matches TRBD1 (6 bases). The germline CDR1 and CDR2 sequences are LNHDA and SQIVND (reference sequence). The V end lost 5 bases, the J end lost 1 base, and 15 bases lay between the germline ends. This CDR3 has 16 residues.